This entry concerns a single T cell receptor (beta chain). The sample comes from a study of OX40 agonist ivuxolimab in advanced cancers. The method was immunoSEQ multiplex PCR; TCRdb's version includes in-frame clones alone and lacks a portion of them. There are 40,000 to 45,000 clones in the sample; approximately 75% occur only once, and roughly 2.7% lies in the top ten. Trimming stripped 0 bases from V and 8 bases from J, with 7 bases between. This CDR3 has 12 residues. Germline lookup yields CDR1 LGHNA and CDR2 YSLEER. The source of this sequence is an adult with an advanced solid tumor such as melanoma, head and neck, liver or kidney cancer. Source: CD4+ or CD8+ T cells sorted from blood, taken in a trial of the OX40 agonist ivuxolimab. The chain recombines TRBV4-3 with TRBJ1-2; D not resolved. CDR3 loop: CASSQDQYGYTF. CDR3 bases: TGCGCCAGCAGCCAAGATCAGTACGGCTACACCTTC.